What follows are 2 T cell receptor beta chains derived from one specimen sequenced in a study of cytomegalovirus exposure and HLA in healthy donors listed by TCRdb under 2017. Libraries were made using the immunoSEQ multiplex PCR assay. For the multiplex PCR, a mixture combining 60 forward primers for TCR Vbeta segments and 13 reverse primers for TCR Jbeta segments was used. In TCRdb, the immuneACCESS table is reduced to in-frame sequences with V and J assigned. These tables do not hold every clone; where another copy was compared, an unresolved V gene accounts for under half, and the others remain unexplained. The sample table records about 130,000 clones; around 78% of these occur just once. The leading ten clones occupy 1.8% of the sample. The source material was PBMCs. Receptor source: a woman aged 50 to 65 in good health and CMV-seronegative.

This chain joins TRBV7-2 and TRBJ2-5; 7 bases agree with TRBD2. From germline, CDR1 is SGHTA and CDR2 FQGNSA. This CDR3 is built from 15 residues. The trim removed 1 base at V and 4 bases at J, leaving 6 bases unmatched. The CDR3 coding sequence is TGTGCCAGCAGCTTAGAAGGGCGGGAGATAGAGACCCAGTACTTC. Its translation: CASSLEGREIETQYF.

This clone was seen a few times. This chain joins TRBV7-8 and TRBJ2-5, with 9 bases fitting TRBD1. J was trimmed by 2 bases and V by 5 bases; bases with no gene match: 12. This CDR3 has 17 amino acids. The germline V gene encodes CDR1 SGHVS and CDR2 FQNEAQ. This CDR3 is CASSTRRTGVRQETQYF. CDR3 sequence (DNA): TGTGCCAGCAGCACCCGACGGACAGGGGTGCGTCAAGAGACCCAGTACTTC.